The rows below give T cell receptor beta chains drawn from one sample of a study of response to subunit inactivated influenza vaccine. Each CDR3 protein is one row after TCRdb ran MiXCR on the RT-PCR reads. The table lists 450,000 to 700,000 distinct CDR3 sequences, about 15% of them singletons, with approximately 12% in the top ten. The sequencing here drew on PBMCs from blood, taken roughly 13 days after vaccination. The receptors stem from a middle-aged man who received an inactivated influenza vaccine. CDR3s include the opening cysteine and the closing phenylalanine or tryptophan. D genes are given only for firm matches. Clone size is shown for a subset of rows, as once, few, many or a class of expanded clone.

CASSFPGQGAYEQYF	TGTGCCAGCAGCTTCCCGGGACAGGGGGCCTACGAGCAGTACTTC	TRBD1	TRBV7-8	TRBJ2-7	NA
CASSSRMSSYEQYF	TGTGCCAGTTCTAGCAGGATGAGCTCCTACGAGCAGTACTTC	NA	TRBV19	TRBJ2-7	NA
CASKRDGRFSDTQYF	TGTGCCAGCAAGCGAGACGGTAGATTCTCGGATACGCAGTATTTT	NA	TRBV14	TRBJ2-3	NA
CASSHLPGQGSTDTQYF	TGTGCCAGCAGCCACCTTCCCGGACAGGGGTCCACAGATACGCAGTATTTT	TRBD1	TRBV14	TRBJ2-3	few
CSVGGANPGELFF	TGCAGCGTTGGCGGGGCCAACCCCGGGGAGCTGTTTTTT	NA	TRBV29-1	TRBJ2-2	few
CASSLQAGAYQETQYF	TGTGCCAGCAGCTTACAAGCGGGAGCGTACCAAGAGACCCAGTACTTC	TRBD2	TRBV7-9	TRBJ2-5	NA
CSVVEQGNTEAFF	TGCAGCGTGGTAGAACAGGGGAACACTGAAGCTTTCTTT	NA	TRBV29-1	TRBJ1-1	few
CASSDTNTGELFF	TGTGCCAGCAGTGACACGAACACCGGGGAGCTGTTTTTT	NA	TRBV12-3/TRBV12-4	TRBJ2-2	few
CASSKRGVENEQFF	TGTGCCAGCAGCAAAAGGGGGGTTGAGAATGAGCAGTTCTTC	NA	TRBV7-8	TRBJ2-1	many
CSVKLAGRETQYF	TGCAGCGTTAAACTAGCGGGGAGAGAGACCCAGTACTTC	TRBD2	TRBV29-1	TRBJ2-5	NA
CASSVDRVENTGELFF	TGTGCCAGCAGCGTAGACCGGGTTGAGAACACCGGGGAGCTGTTTTTT	NA	TRBV9	TRBJ2-2	NA
CASSSIGQGAYGELFF	TGTGCCAGCAGCTCTATTGGACAGGGGGCGTACGGGGAGCTGTTTTTT	TRBD1	TRBV7-2	TRBJ2-2	many
CSARHQLVNEQFF	TGCAGTGCTAGACACCAACTAGTCAATGAGCAGTTCTTC	NA	TRBV20-1	TRBJ2-1	few
CSVTGRLNTEAFF	TGCAGCGTTACGGGACGGCTGAACACTGAAGCTTTCTTT	NA	TRBV29-1	TRBJ1-1	few
CASTGTGLNIQYF	TGTGCCAGCACCGGGACAGGGCTTAACATTCAGTACTTC	TRBD1	TRBV28	TRBJ2-4	NA
CASSQMGGNSPLHF	TGTGCCAGCAGTCAGATGGGGGGCAATTCACCCCTCCACTTT	NA	TRBV12-3/TRBV12-4	TRBJ1-6	NA
CASISEASLLETQYF	TGTGCCAGCATCTCGGAGGCTAGCCTTTTAGAGACCCAGTACTTC	NA	TRBV2	TRBJ2-5	NA
CASSEGQGATEAFF	TGTGCCAGCAGTGAAGGACAGGGTGCCACTGAAGCTTTCTTT	TRBD1	TRBV6-1	TRBJ1-1	many
CASSAAGTGSHEQYF	TGCGCCAGCAGCGCGGCCGGGACAGGGAGCCACGAGCAGTACTTC	TRBD1	TRBV5-1	TRBJ2-7	many
CASRSKGAGQPQHF	TGTGCCAGCAGATCTAAGGGGGCAGGGCAGCCCCAGCATTTT	TRBD1	TRBV6-1	TRBJ1-5	few
CASSLSGGLAGTYEQYF	TGTGCCAGCAGTTTGAGTGGGGGGCTAGCCGGGACCTACGAGCAGTACTTC	NA	TRBV28	TRBJ2-7	NA
CASLRTSGGETQYF	TGTGCCAGCCTGCGGACTAGCGGGGGAGAGACCCAGTACTTC	TRBD2	TRBV3-1	TRBJ2-5	many
CASTTDRATLWETQYF	TGTGCCAGCACCACGGACAGGGCAACCCTATGGGAGACCCAGTACTTC	TRBD1	TRBV6-2/TRBV6-3	TRBJ2-5	NA
CATSRDGGGSTDTQYF	TGTGCCACCAGCAGAGACGGCGGGGGCTCCACAGATACGCAGTATTTT	NA	TRBV15	TRBJ2-3	NA
CASSPSGTGKETQYF	TGTGCCAGCAGCCCATCCGGGACAGGGAAAGAGACCCAGTACTTC	TRBD1	TRBV3-1	TRBJ2-5	NA
CASRRGQGYNEQFF	TGTGCCAGCAGGAGGGGACAGGGTTACAATGAGCAGTTCTTC	TRBD1	TRBV12-3/TRBV12-4	TRBJ2-1	few
CAISESKGYAGANVLTF	TGTGCCATCAGTGAGTCGAAGGGGTACGCTGGGGCCAACGTCCTGACTTTC	NA	TRBV10-3	TRBJ2-6	NA
CASSQEGQGSTGELFF	TGTGCCAGCAGCCAAGAAGGTCAGGGGAGCACCGGGGAGCTGTTTTTT	NA	TRBV4-2	TRBJ2-2	NA
CASTLSLAADTQYF	TGTGCCAGCACTTTAAGCCTGGCCGCAGATACGCAGTATTTT	NA	TRBV7-2	TRBJ2-3	NA
CASSHNSGPTTNYGYTF	TGTGCCAGCAGCCATAACTCCGGGCCCACCACTAACTATGGCTACACCTTC	NA	TRBV5-5	TRBJ1-2	few
CASSHGPGGSSTDTQYF	TGTGCCAGCAGCCACGGCCCGGGGGGTAGTAGCACAGATACGCAGTATTTT	TRBD2	TRBV7-2	TRBJ2-3	NA
CASSVEGQGNEQYF	TGTGCCAGCAGCGTAGAAGGACAGGGGAACGAGCAGTACTTC	TRBD1	TRBV9	TRBJ2-7	many
CASSLVRLGHEQYF	TGTGCCAGCAGCTTAGTGCGGCTGGGGCACGAGCAGTACTTC	NA	TRBV7-2	TRBJ2-7	NA
CAISGEVEGAYTEAFF	TGTGCCATCAGTGGCGAAGTGGAGGGAGCGTACACTGAAGCTTTCTTT	NA	TRBV10-3	TRBJ1-1	NA
CASSLGGRAPFNYEQYF	TGTGCCAGCAGCTTAGGCGGGAGGGCCCCATTTAATTACGAGCAGTACTTC	TRBD2	TRBV7-8	TRBJ2-7	few
CASKRGPEQFF	TGTGCCTCCAAACGGGGCCCTGAGCAGTTCTTC	NA	TRBV30	TRBJ2-1	NA
CAIGELVLNEQFF	TGTGCCATCGGGGAGCTTGTACTCAATGAGCAGTTCTTC	NA	TRBV10-3	TRBJ2-1	few
CASSYPQGLTTQQYF	TGTGCCAGCAGTTACCCCCAGGGGCTTACCACCCAGCAGTACTTC	NA	TRBV6-2/TRBV6-3	TRBJ2-7	NA
CASSQDFRTGTHEQYF	TGCGCCAGCAGCCAAGATTTCCGGACAGGCACCCACGAGCAGTACTTC	TRBD1	TRBV4-1	TRBJ2-7	few
CASSWGTSASYEQYF	TGTGCCAGCAGTTGGGGGACTAGCGCGTCCTACGAGCAGTACTTC	TRBD2	TRBV6-5	TRBJ2-7	few
CSARARRTLTPETQYF	TGCAGTGCTAGGGCGAGGAGGACCTTGACACCAGAGACCCAGTACTTC	NA	TRBV20-1	TRBJ2-5	NA
CASFPLSGTGTAPDTQYF	TGTGCCAGCTTCCCTCTCTCCGGGACGGGGACAGCCCCAGATACGCAGTATTTT	TRBD1	TRBV18	TRBJ2-3	few